The 15 T cell receptor beta chains in this list originate from one sample, sequenced in a study of early T cells in non-severe SARS-CoV-2 infection. TCRdb analysed the 5' RACE reads with MiXCR anew, one entry per CDR3 protein. The table records about 48,000 distinct CDR3 sequences, around 6.5% of them present only once. Source: whole blood, taken at baseline. All receptors come from an adult who was a healthcare worker with PCR-confirmed SARS-CoV-2 infection or an uninfected control (not recorded which).

This clonotype was counted only a few times. V and J are TRBV6-1 and TRBJ2-3; D may be TRBD2 (6 bases). The CDR3 contains 15 residues. Germline V gives CDR1 MNHNS, CDR2 SASEGT. V was shortened by 2 bases and J by 1 base, with 10 bases between the two germline ends. The CDR3 spells CASSEWAGRTDTQYF. The CDR3 DNA follows: TGTGCCAGCAGTGAATGGGCGGGACGCACAGATACGCAGTATTTT.

This clonotype was picked up a small number of times. One end of the junction varies from germline; a read error may be responsible. The J gene is TRBJ1-4, the V gene TRBV19; D may be TRBD1 (5 bases). CDR1 is LNHDA and CDR2 is SQIVND in the germline V gene (reference sequence). This CDR3 contains 13 residues. CDR3 coding DNA: TGTGCCACTAGTAGGGCAGGGATGAGAAAACTGTTTTTT. It codes for CATSRAGMRKLFF.

This clonotype has just a few counts. This sequence joins TRBV5-1 and TRBJ2-1; TRBD1 aligns across 7 bases. CDR3 size: 15 residues. Germline loops: CDR1 SGHRS, CDR2 YFSETQ. The V gene end was trimmed by 2 bases and the J gene end by 10 bases; junction bases not matched to a gene: 12. The CDR3 region is CASSFRQGISGEQFF. The CDR3 DNA sequence: TGCGCCAGCAGCTTCCGACAGGGAATCTCGGGGGAGCAGTTCTTC.

This clonotype was seen more than once but under ten times. V gene TRBV5-1 combines with J gene TRBJ1-1; D uncertain. The CDR3 runs to 15 residues. Germline V gene sequence: CDR1 SGHRS, CDR2 YFSETQ. V lost 0 bases, J lost 0 bases, and 9 bases lay in between. CDR3 sequence: CASSLVSGLNTEAFF. Written as DNA, the CDR3 is TGCGCCAGCAGCTTGGTTTCCGGGTTGAACACTGAAGCTTTCTTT.

This clonotype was counted only a few times. The CDR3 protein is CASSSGDRGRVTNYGYTF. For the CDR3, the DNA is TGTGCCAGCAGCTCCGGGGACAGGGGGCGCGTCACTAACTATGGCTACACCTTC. The chain combines TRBV7-8 with TRBJ1-2, with 12 bases lining up with TRBD1. Germline V gives CDR1 SGHVS, CDR2 FQNEAQ. The V and J ends lost 4 bases and 0 bases, in that order; junction bases with no gene match: 9. CDR3 length equals 18 residues.

V is TRBV4-1 and J is TRBJ2-7; 7 bases are a match to TRBD1. This CDR3 is built from 16 residues. CDR1 and CDR2 (germline): MGHRA, YSYEKL. V lost 4 bases, J lost 2 bases, and 11 bases stayed unmatched. The CDR3 DNA reads TGCGCCAGCAGCCGCCCAGGACAGGAAGCCCCCTACGAGCAGTACTTC. Its protein product is CASSRPGQEAPYEQYF.

The V and J genes are TRBV5-6 and TRBJ2-2; D not certain. The CDR3 has 14 amino acids. Between the trimmed V and J ends, which lost 0 bases and 0 bases, there was a span of 3 bases. Germline-derived CDR1 and CDR2 are SGHDT and YYEEEE. CDR3 DNA: TGTGCCAGCAGCTTGGTTCCGAACACCGGGGAGCTGTTTTTT. This sequence encodes CASSLVPNTGELFF.

A few counts support this clonotype. The chain joins TRBV7-8 to TRBJ2-3, with TRBD1 identical over 9 bases. V lost 1 base and J lost 0; bases outside the gene matches: 11. The CDR3 sequence is 19 residues long. Germline V gene lookup returns CDR1 SGHVS and CDR2 FQNEAQ. CDR3 in amino acids: CASSLDGTGYLTSTDTQYF. In DNA form, the CDR3 reads TGTGCCAGCAGCTTAGATGGGACAGGGTACCTAACTAGCACAGATACGCAGTATTTT.

In this sample, this clonotype turned up many times. J is TRBJ2-5 and V is TRBV29-1; 14 nucleotides agree with TRBD2. This CDR3 is built from 17 residues. Germline CDR1 reads SQVTM; CDR2 reads ANQGSEA. The V gene end was trimmed by 6 bases and the J gene end by 1 base; junction bases not matched to a gene: 10. In DNA, the CDR3 is TGCAGCGTCAAGGGACTAGCGGGAGCTGGGTCCCAAGAGACCCAGTACTTC. It specifies CSVKGLAGAGSQETQYF.

The sample holds a few counts of this clonotype. This chain joins TRBV11-3 and TRBJ2-1; 13 positions match TRBD2. The V segment lost 5 bases and the J segment 5 bases; nucleotides outside the gene matches: 12. This CDR3 has 18 amino acids. Looked up from germline, CDR1 is SGHNT and CDR2 is YENEEA. The CDR3 DNA reads TGTGCCAGCAGCCCCGGACTAGCGGGAGCCCTACCTAACAATGAGCAGTTCTTC. Translated: CASSPGLAGALPNNEQFF.

The chain carries TRBV20-1 and TRBJ1-2; D gene uncertain. This CDR3 region has 14 residues. Looked up from germline, CDR1 is DFQATT and CDR2 is SNEGSKA (reference sequence). Trimming shortened V by 0 bases and J by 8 bases, and 16 bases separated the two germline ends. CDR3 DNA: TGCAGTGCTAGAGATAGTCGGGCCGTCCAAGGCTACACCTTC. It is translated as CSARDSRAVQGYTF.

This sequence joins TRBV28 and TRBJ2-7, with 7 bases that match TRBD1. V shed 6 bases and J 0 bases; nucleotides not matched to a gene: 8. CDR1 and CDR2 (germline): MDHEN, SYDVKM. The CDR3 is 15 residues long. CDR3 sequence: CASRRGTANSYEQYF. CDR3 nucleotides: TGTGCCAGCAGACGAGGGACAGCTAACTCCTACGAGCAGTACTTC.

At least ten counts were recorded for this clonotype. J is TRBJ1-1 and V is TRBV12-3 or TRBV12-4, with 8 nucleotides matching TRBD1. The CDR3 is made up of 14 amino acids. Unmatched junction bases numbered 6, after V lost 4 bases and J lost 5 bases. Written as DNA, the CDR3 is TGTGCCAGCAGTTCCCTGACAGGGGAGACTGAAGCTTTCTTT. This translates into CASSSLTGETEAFF.

This clonotype showed up just a few times. Relative to the germline gene, one junction end is altered; a read error may explain this. This sequence joins TRBV7-7 and TRBJ1-4; D possibly corresponds to TRBD1 (5 bases). CDR1 and CDR2 from the germline V gene are SSHAT and FNYEAQ (reference sequence). This CDR3 spans 17 amino acids. The CDR3 protein is CASSRDLVGATNEKLFF. The CDR3 nucleotides are TGTGCTAGCAGCCGGGACCTAGTCGGTGCAACTAATGAAAAACTGTTTTTT.

This clonotype was seen more than once but under ten times. The chain uses TRBV12-3 or TRBV12-4 and TRBJ2-2; unclear D gene. The CDR3 has 14 residues. Trimming pared 5 bases from V and 1 base from J, leaving 8 bases between. CDR3 in amino acids: CASSPSMNTGELFF. CDR3 in DNA: TGTGCCAGCAGTCCTTCCATGAACACCGGGGAGCTGTTTTTT.